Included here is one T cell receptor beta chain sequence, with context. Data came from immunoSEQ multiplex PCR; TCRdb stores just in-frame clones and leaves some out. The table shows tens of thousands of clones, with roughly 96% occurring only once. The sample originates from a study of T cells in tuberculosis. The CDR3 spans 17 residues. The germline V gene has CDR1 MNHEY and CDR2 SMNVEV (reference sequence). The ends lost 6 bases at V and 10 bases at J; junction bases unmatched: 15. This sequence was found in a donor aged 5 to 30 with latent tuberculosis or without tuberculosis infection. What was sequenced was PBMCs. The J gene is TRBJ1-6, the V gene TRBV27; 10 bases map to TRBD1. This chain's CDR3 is CASRSRGTGDFWSPLHF. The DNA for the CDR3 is TGTGCCAGCAGATCGAGGGGGACAGGGGATTTTTGGTCACCCCTCCACTTT.